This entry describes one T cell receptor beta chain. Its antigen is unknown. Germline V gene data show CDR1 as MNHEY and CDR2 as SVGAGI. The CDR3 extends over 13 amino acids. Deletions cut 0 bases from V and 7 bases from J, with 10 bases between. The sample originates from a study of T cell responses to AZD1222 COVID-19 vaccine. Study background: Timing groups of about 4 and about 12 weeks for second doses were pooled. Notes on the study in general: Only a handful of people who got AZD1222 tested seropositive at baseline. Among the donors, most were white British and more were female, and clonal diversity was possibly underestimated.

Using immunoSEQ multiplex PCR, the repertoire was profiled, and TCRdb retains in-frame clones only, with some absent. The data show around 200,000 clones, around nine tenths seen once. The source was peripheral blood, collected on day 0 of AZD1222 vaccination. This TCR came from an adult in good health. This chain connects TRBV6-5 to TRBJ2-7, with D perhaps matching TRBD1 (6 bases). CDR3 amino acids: CASSYSDQGEQYF. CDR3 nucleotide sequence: TGTGCCAGCAGTTACTCGGACCAGGGGGAGCAGTACTTC.